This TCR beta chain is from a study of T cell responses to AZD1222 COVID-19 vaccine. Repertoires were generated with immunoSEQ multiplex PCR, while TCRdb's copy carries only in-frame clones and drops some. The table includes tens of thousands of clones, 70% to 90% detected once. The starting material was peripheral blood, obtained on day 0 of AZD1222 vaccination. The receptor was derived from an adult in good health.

CDR3: CASSPSTGHGYTF. The CDR3 bases are TGTGCCAGCAGCCCGTCGACAGGACATGGCTACACCTTC. This chain uses TRBV7-9 with TRBJ1-2; tentatively, D is TRBD1 (6 bases). Per germline, CDR1 SEHNR and CDR2 FQNEAQ (reference sequence). V was clipped by 5 bases and J by 6 bases, with 13 bases between them. The CDR3 sequence is 13 residues long. Full variable domain (remainder filled in from reference TRBV7-9 and TRBJ1-2): DTGVSQNPRHKITKRGQNVTFRCDPISEHNRLYWYRQTLGQGPEFLTYFQNEAQLEKSRLLSDRFSAERPKGSFSTLEIQRTEQGDSAMYLCASSPSTGHGYTFGSGTRLTVV.